The T cell receptor beta chain under discussion was sequenced for a study of OX40 agonist ivuxolimab in advanced cancers. Turning to the study itself: In this trial design, patients received ivuxolimab intravenously at 0.01 to 10 mg/kg every 2 weeks. Of the patients, three showed partial responses, one with hepatocellular carcinoma and two with cutaneous melanoma. Checkpoint inhibitors had been given previously to 40% of patients.

Using immunoSEQ multiplex PCR, the repertoire was profiled, and TCRdb retains in-frame clones only, with some absent. This table holds roughly 64,000 clones, more than 75% found once. Whole-study findings and limits: Antigen specificity was not determined for the expanded peripheral T cells.

On this clone: Its antigen is as yet unknown.

Germline V gene lookup returns CDR1 LNHDA and CDR2 SQIVND (reference sequence). Trimming cost V 10 bases and J 0 bases, with 13 bases left between them. This CDR3 comprises 14 residues. The chain employs TRBV19 and TRBJ1-5; no clear D gene. Here the sequenced sample was CD4+ or CD8+ T cells sorted from blood, taken in a trial of the OX40 agonist ivuxolimab. This receptor was obtained from an adult with an advanced solid tumor such as melanoma, head and neck, liver or kidney cancer. This CDR3 is CATSGATSNQPQHF. In nucleotides, the CDR3 is TGTGCCACCAGTGGAGCTACTAGCAATCAGCCCCAGCATTTT. The full variable domain, rest sourced from reference TRBV19 and TRBJ1-5, is DGGITQSPKYLFRKEGQNVTLSCEQNLNHDAMYWYRQDPGQGLRLIYYSQIVNDFQKGDIAEGYSVSREKKESFPLTVTSAQKNPTAFYLCATSGATSNQPQHFGDGTRLSIL.